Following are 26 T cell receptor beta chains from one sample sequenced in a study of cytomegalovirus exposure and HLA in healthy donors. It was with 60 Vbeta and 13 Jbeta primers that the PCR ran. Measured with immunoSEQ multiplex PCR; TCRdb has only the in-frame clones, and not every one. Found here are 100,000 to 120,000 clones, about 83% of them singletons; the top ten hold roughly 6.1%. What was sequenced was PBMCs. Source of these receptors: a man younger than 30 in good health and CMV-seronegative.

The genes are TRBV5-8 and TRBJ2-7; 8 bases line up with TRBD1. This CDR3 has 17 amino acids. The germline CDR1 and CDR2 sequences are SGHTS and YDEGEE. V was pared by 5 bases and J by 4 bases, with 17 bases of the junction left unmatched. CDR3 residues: CASRGPPGQGAPYEQYF. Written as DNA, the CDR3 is TGTGCCAGCAGGGGGCCCCCCGGACAGGGAGCTCCATACGAGCAGTACTTC.

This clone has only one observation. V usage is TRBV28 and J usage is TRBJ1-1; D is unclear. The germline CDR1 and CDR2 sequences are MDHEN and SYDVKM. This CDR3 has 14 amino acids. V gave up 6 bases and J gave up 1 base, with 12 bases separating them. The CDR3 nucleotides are TGTGCCAGCAGCCTCCTGGCGGGGAACACTGAAGCTTTCTTT. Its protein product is CASSLLAGNTEAFF.

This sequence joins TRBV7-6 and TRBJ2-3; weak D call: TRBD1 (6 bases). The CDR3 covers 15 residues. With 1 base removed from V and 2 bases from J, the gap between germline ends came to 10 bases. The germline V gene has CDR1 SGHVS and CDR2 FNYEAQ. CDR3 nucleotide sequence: TGTGCCAGCAGCTTAGTACAGGGACACACAGATACGCAGTATTTT. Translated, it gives CASSLVQGHTDTQYF.

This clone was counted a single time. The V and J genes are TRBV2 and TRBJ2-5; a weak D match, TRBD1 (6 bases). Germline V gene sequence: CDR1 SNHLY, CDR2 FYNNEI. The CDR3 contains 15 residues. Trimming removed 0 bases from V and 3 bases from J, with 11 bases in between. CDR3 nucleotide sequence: TGTGCCAGCAGTGAAGCGCTGGCAGGGGAAGAGACCCAGTACTTC. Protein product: CASSEALAGEETQYF.

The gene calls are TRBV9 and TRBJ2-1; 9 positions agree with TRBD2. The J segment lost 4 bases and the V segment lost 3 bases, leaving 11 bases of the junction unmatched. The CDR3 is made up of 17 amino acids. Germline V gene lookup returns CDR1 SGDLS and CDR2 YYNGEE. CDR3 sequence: CASSASVPTSGYNEQFF. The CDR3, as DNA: TGTGCCAGCAGCGCCTCAGTACCGACTAGCGGATACAATGAGCAGTTCTTC.

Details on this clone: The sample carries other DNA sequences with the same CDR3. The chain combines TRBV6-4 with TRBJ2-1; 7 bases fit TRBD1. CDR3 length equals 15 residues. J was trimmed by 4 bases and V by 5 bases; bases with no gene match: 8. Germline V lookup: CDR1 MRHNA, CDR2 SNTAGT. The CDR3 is CASSPNRGAYNEQFF. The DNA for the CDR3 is TGTGCCAGCAGTCCAAACAGGGGCGCATACAATGAGCAGTTCTTC.

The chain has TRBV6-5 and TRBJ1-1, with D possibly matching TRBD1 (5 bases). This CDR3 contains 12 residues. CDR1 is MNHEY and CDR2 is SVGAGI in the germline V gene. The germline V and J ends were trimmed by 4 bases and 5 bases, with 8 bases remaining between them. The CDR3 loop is CASSSDSTEAFF. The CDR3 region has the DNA TGTGCCAGCAGTTCTGACAGTACTGAAGCTTTCTTT.

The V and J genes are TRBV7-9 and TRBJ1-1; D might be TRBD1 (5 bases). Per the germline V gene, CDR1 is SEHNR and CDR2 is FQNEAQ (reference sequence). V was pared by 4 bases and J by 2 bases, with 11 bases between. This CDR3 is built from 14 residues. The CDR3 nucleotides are TGTGCCAGCAGCTATAGACAGCTTAACACTGAAGCTTTCTTT. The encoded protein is CASSYRQLNTEAFF.

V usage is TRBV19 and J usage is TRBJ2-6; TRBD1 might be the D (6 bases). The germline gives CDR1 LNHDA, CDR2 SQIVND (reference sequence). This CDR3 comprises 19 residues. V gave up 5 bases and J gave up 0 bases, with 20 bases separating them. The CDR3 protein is CASSLPPLGTFSGANVLTF. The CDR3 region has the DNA TGTGCCAGTAGTCTTCCCCCCCTCGGGACATTCTCTGGGGCCAACGTCCTGACTTTC.

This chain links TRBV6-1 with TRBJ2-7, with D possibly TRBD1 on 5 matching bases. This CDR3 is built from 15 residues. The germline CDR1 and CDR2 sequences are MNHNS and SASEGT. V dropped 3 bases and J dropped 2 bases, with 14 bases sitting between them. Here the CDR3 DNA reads TGTGCCAGCAGTGAGGGGCCCTCTTCCACCTACGAGCAGTACTTC. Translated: CASSEGPSSTYEQYF.

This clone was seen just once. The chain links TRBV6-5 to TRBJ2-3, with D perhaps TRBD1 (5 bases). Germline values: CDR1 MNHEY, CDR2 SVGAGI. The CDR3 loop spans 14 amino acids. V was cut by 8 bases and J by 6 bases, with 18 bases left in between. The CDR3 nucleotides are TGTGCCAGCGTTGGCCAGGGAAGGTTGGATACGCAGTATTTT. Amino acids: CASVGQGRLDTQYF.

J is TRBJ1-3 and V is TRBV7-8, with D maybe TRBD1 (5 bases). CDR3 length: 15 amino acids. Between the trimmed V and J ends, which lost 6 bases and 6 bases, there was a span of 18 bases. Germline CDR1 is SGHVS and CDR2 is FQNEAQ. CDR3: CASSSMLGATNTIYF. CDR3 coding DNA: TGTGCCAGCAGTTCTATGTTAGGGGCAACAAACACCATATATTTT. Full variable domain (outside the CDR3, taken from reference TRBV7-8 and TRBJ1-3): GAGVSQSPRYKVAKRGQDVALRCDPISGHVSLFWYQQALGQGPEFLTYFQNEAQLDKSGLPSDRFFAERPEGSVSTLKIQRTQQEDSAVYLCASSSMLGATNTIYFGEGSWLTVV.

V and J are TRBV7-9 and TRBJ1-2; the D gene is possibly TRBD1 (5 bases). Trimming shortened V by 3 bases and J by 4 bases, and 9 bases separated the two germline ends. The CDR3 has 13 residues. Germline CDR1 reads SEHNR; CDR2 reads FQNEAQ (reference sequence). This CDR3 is CASSLSDSYGYTF. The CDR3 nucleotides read TGTGCCAGCAGCTTGTCCGACAGCTATGGCTACACCTTC.

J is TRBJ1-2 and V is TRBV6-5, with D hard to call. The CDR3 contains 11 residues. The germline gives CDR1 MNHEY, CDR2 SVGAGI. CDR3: CGSLGSNGYTF. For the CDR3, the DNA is TGTGGAAGCCTCGGTTCAAATGGCTACACCTTC.

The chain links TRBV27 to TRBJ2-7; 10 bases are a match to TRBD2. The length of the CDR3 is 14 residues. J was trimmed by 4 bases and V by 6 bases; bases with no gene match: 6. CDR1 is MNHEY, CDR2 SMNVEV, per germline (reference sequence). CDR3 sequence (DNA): TGTGCCAGCAGCCGGGCAGCGGGAGGGTACGAGCAGTACTTC. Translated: CASSRAAGGYEQYF.

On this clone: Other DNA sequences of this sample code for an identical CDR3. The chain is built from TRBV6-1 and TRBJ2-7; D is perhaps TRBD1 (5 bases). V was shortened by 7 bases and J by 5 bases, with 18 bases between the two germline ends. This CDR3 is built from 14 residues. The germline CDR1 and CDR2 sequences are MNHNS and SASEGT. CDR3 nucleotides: TGTGCCAGCACCCCCGAGTACAGGTTGCACGAGCAGTACTTC. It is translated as CASTPEYRLHEQYF.

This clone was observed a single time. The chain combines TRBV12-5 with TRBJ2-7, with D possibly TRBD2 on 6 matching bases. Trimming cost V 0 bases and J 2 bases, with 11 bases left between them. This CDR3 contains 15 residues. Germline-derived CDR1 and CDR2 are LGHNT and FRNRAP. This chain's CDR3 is CASGLVLGGPYEQYF. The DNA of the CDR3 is TGTGCTAGTGGTTTGGTACTGGGGGGTCCCTACGAGCAGTACTTC.

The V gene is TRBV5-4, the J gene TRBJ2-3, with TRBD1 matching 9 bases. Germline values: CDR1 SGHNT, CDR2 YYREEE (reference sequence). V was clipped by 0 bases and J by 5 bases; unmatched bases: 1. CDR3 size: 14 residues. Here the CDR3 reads CASSLGQGVDTQYF. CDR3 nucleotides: TGTGCCAGCAGCTTGGGACAGGGGGTAGATACGCAGTATTTT.

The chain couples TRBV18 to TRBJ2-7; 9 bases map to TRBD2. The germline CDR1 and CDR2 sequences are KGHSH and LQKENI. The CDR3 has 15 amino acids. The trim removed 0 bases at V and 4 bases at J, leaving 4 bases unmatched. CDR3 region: CASSPPSGRGYEQYF. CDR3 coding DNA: TGTGCCAGCTCACCACCTAGCGGGAGAGGGTACGAGCAGTACTTC.

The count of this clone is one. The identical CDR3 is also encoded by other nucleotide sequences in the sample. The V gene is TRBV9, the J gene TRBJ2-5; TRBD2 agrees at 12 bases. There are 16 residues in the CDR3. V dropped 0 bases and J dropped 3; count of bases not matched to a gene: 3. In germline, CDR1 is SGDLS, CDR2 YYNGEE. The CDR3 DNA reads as TGTGCCAGCAGCGTAGGACTAGCGGGAGTCGAAGAGACCCAGTACTTC. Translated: CASSVGLAGVEETQYF.

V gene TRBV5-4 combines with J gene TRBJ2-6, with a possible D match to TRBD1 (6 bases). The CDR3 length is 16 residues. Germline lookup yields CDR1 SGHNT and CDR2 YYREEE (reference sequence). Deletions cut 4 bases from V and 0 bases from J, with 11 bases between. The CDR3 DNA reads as TGTGCCAGCAGCCCCTACAGGGCCTCTGGGGCCAACGTCCTGACTTTC. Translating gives CASSPYRASGANVLTF. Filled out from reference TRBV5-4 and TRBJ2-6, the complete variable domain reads ETGVTQSPTHLIKTRGQQVTLRCSSQSGHNTVSWYQQALGQGPQFIFQYYREEENGRGNFPPRFSGLQFPNYSSELNVNALELDDSALYLCASSPYRASGANVLTFGAGSRLTVL.

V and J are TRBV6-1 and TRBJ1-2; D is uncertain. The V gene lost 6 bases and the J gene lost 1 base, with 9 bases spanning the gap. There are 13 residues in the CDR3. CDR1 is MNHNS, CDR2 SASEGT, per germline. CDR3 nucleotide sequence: TGTGCCAGCAGGGGAGGAGGTAACTATGGCTACACCTTC. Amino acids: CASRGGGNYGYTF.

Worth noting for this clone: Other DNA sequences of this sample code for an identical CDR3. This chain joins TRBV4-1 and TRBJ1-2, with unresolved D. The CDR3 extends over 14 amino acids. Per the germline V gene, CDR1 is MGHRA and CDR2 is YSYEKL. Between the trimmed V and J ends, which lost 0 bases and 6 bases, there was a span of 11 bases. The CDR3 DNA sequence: TGCGCCAGCAGCCAAGATTTTCCTACTAATGGCTACACCTTC. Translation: CASSQDFPTNGYTF.

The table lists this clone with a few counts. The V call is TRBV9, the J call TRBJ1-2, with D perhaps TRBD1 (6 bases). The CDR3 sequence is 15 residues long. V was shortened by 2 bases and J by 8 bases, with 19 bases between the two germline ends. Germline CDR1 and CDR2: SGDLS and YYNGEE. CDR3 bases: TGTGCCAGCAGCGTGTGGGGAGACAGGTCGGGCGGCTACACCTTC. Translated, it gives CASSVWGDRSGGYTF.

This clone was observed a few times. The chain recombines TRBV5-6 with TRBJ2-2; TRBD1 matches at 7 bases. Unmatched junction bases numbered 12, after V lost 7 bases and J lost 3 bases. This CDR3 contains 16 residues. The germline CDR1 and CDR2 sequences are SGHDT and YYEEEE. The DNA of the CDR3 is TGTGCCAGCGGCGAGGTGGGGACAGTCGACACCGGGGAGCTGTTTTTT. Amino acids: CASGEVGTVDTGELFF.

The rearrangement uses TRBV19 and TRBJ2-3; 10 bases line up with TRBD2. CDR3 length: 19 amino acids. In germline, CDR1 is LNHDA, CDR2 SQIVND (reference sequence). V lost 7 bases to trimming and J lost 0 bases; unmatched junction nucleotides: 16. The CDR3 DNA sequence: TGTGCCAGTACCTCCGTTTGGGCTAGCGGGAGTGGTAGCACAGATACGCAGTATTTT. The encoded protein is CASTSVWASGSGSTDTQYF.